This T cell receptor beta chain derives from a study of CD8 T cells in Susac syndrome. With random hexamers, 0.5 to 1 ug RNA was reverse transcribed. TCRdb reprocessed the immunoSEQ multiplex PCR reads via MiXCR and lists one record per CDR3 protein. The data hold approximately 120,000 distinct CDR3 sequences, with under 95% observed a single time. Sequencing of TCR beta, carried out with a high-throughput approach, was applied to CD8+ and CD4+ T cells from the blood. Controls matched for sex and age were healthy donors. The sequence was collected from a human donor in good health. Sequenced sample: CD8+ T cells from PBMCs.

Written as DNA, the CDR3 is TGCAGTGCTAGAGTGGGAAGACCCTTCCGAGACGAGCAGTACTTC. Translation: CSARVGRPFRDEQYF. The chain uses TRBV20-1 and TRBJ2-7, with D unclear. The CDR3 is 15 amino acids. Trimming pared 1 base from V and 5 bases from J, leaving 18 bases between. CDR1 DFQATT and CDR2 SNEGSKA come from the germline V gene (reference sequence).